The rows below give T cell receptor beta chains drawn from one sample of a study of T-cell reconstitution after alpha-beta-depleted transplantation in children. TCRdb passed the PCR reads through MiXCR, listing each CDR3 protein once. The sample includes roughly 500,000 distinct CDR3 sequences, over 9.5% of them seen just once. The sample in question was PBMCs, obtained before TCRalphabeta/CD19-depleted stem cell transplant. The receptors stem from a child aged 2-15 years with inherited bone marrow failure, due to receive a stem cell transplant. CDR3s include the opening cysteine and the closing phenylalanine or tryptophan. The order of the fields is CDR3 length, V gene, J gene, D gene, clone size, CDR3 DNA, CDR3 protein. D genes are given only for firm matches. Expanded clones are given a class, and other clones once, few, many or no size at all.

>12|TRBV19|TRBJ2-1|TRBD2|many
TGTGCCACCGCGGGACTAGCGGATGAGCAGTTCTTC
CATAGLADEQFF
>15|TRBV12-3/TRBV12-4|TRBJ2-7|TRBD2|NA
TGTGCCAGCACCATAGGACTAGCAGGAGGGCTTGAGCAGTACTTC
CASTIGLAGGLEQYF
>13|TRBV4-1|TRBJ1-4|NA|NA
TGCGCCAGCAGCCAACTAGGGGACGAAAAACTGTTTTTT
CASSQLGDEKLFF
>17|TRBV5-1|TRBJ2-7|TRBD1|many
TGCGCCAGCAGCGGATCAACCCCAGGGGGTGAAACCTACGAGCAGTACTTC
CASSGSTPGGETYEQYF
>17|TRBV4-1|TRBJ1-1|TRBD1|many
TGCGCCAGCAGCCAAGAGCCGGGACAGGGCATGAACACTGAAGCTTTCTTT
CASSQEPGQGMNTEAFF
>13|TRBV27|TRBJ2-1|NA|many
TGTGCCAGCGGCTCCAGCTCCTACAATGAGCAGTTCTTC
CASGSSSYNEQFF
>13|TRBV15|TRBJ2-5|NA|many
TGTGCCACCAGCTACGGACCACAAGAGACCCAGTACTTC
CATSYGPQETQYF
>14|TRBV12-3/TRBV12-4|TRBJ2-2|NA|many
TGTGCCAGCAGTTTGAGGACTATCGGCGGGGAGCTGTTTTTT
CASSLRTIGGELFF
>16|TRBV4-2|TRBJ1-5|TRBD1|NA
TGTGCCAGCAGCCAAGATCAGGGGACAGGGGATCAGCCCCAGCATTTT
CASSQDQGTGDQPQHF
>16|TRBV5-5|TRBJ2-1|NA|NA
TGTGCCAGCAGCTTTAGGGACCGGGTCTCCTACAATGAGCAGTTCTTC
CASSFRDRVSYNEQFF
>14|TRBV11-2|TRBJ2-2|NA|many
TGTGCCAGCAGGGTTAGCGGAGACACCGGGGAGCTGTTTTTT
CASRVSGDTGELFF
>15|TRBV10-3|TRBJ2-1|TRBD2|NA
TGTGCCATCGGGGGATCGAGCGGGAGGGTCAATGAGCAGTTCTTC
CAIGGSSGRVNEQFF
>14|TRBV4-3|TRBJ2-1|NA|many
TGCGCCAGCAGCCAAGAGGCAGGTTCTAATGAGCAGTTCTTC
CASSQEAGSNEQFF
>18|TRBV18|TRBJ2-5|TRBD1|NA
TGTGCCAGCTCACGTTGGACAGGGGGTAACGGACTGCAAGAGACCCAGTACTTC
CASSRWTGGNGLQETQYF
>16|TRBV3-1|TRBJ2-5|NA|many
TGTGCCAGCAGCCAAGTTTTCGGTTCGGAACAAGAGACCCAGTACTTC
CASSQVFGSEQETQYF
>14|TRBV13|TRBJ2-7|TRBD1|many
TGTGCCAGCAGCTCGGGACAGGAGACCTACGAGCAGTACTTC
CASSSGQETYEQYF
>15|TRBV11-2|TRBJ2-5|NA|once
TGTGCCAGCAGCTTATATAGCGTGGTCCAAGAGACCCCGTACTTC
CASSLYSVVQETPYF
>16|TRBV30|TRBJ2-3|NA|few
TGTGCCCACGACCCCCTGACAGTCGATAGCACAGATACGCAGTATTTT
CAHDPLTVDSTDTQYF
>17|TRBV4-3|TRBJ2-7|NA|many
TGCGCCAGCAGCCAAAACCCCAAACTTGCTAGCACCTACGAGCAGTACTTC
CASSQNPKLASTYEQYF
>12|TRBV6-2/TRBV6-3|TRBJ2-7|NA|many
TGTGCCAGCGCGGCAGGCCCCTACGAGCAGTACTTC
CASAAGPYEQYF
>12|TRBV3-1|TRBJ1-1|NA|many
TGTGCCAGCAGCCCGGGCCCATCTGAAGCTTTCTTT
CASSPGPSEAFF
>14|TRBV28|TRBJ1-6|TRBD1|many
TGTGCCAGCAGCAGGGACAGGGCGGGGTCACCCCTCCACTTT
CASSRDRAGSPLHF
>14|TRBV5-1|TRBJ2-5|NA|many
TGCGCCAGCAGCTTGGCCCTATTGGGAGAGACCCAGTACTTC
CASSLALLGETQYF
>14|TRBV29-1|TRBJ2-1|TRBD2|NA
TGCAGCGGCACGGGACTAGCGGGTTACAATGAGCAGTTCTTC
CSGTGLAGYNEQFF
>13|TRBV5-4|TRBJ1-3|TRBD1|many
TGTGCGAGCGGCGCAGGGGGTGGAAACACCATATATTTT
CASGAGGGNTIYF
>15|TRBV15|TRBJ1-2|NA|NA
TGTGCCACCAGCCTACAGGCAGGGAGGAACTATGGCTACACCTTC
CATSLQAGRNYGYTF